The 25 T cell receptor beta chains below all came from one sample that was sequenced in a study of human T cells and chemical hapten exposure. Specified time point: pre-sensitization, week 0. Treatment reported: therapeutic diphenylcyclopropenone sensitization with weekly scalp DPC. A single record per CDR3 protein comes from TCRdb applying MiXCR to the RACE reads. The table records 250,000 or so distinct CDR3 sequences, just under 8% of them present only once. This sample comprised whole blood, obtained in connection with sensitization to the hapten diphenylcyclopropenone (DPC). All receptors come from a man between 18 and 29 years old with alopecia areata. Some clones in this sample may be carry-over from other donors' samples.

This clonotype occurred many times. The V gene is TRBV7-8, the J gene TRBJ1-5; a possible D gene is TRBD1 (5 bases). Germline loops: CDR1 SGHVS, CDR2 FQNEAQ. CDR3 length equals 18 residues. The V end lost 2 bases, the J end lost 0 bases, and 17 bases lay between the germline ends. CDR3 amino acids: CASSLWPQEDNSNQPQHF. The CDR3 DNA reads as TGTGCCAGCAGCTTATGGCCACAGGAGGATAATAGCAATCAGCCCCAGCATTTT.

This rearrangement joins TRBV5-6 to TRBJ2-5; D is perhaps TRBD2 (6 bases). V was shortened by 6 bases and J by 2 bases, with 14 bases between the two germline ends. There are 14 residues in the CDR3. CDR1 and CDR2 (germline): SGHDT, YYEEEE. Written as DNA, the CDR3 is TGTGCCAGCACCTCTATTGGGGGGCAAGAGACCCAGTACTTC. This gives the protein CASTSIGGQETQYF.

Only a few counts were recorded for this clonotype. V usage is TRBV10-3 and J usage is TRBJ1-6; TRBD1 aligns across 9 bases. The CDR3 runs 17 residues. Germline lookup yields CDR1 ENHRY and CDR2 SYGVKD. V dropped 0 bases and J dropped 7; count of bases not matched to a gene: 7. The CDR3: CAISESGQGFQNSPLHF. CDR3 in DNA: TGTGCCATCAGTGAGTCGGGACAGGGCTTTCAAAATTCACCCCTCCACTTT.

The rearrangement joins TRBV7-2 to TRBJ1-1; maybe TRBD1 (6 bases). The germline V gene encodes CDR1 SGHTA and CDR2 FQGNSA. V lost 4 bases to trimming and J lost 9 bases, with 12 bases between them. The CDR3 has 12 amino acids. The CDR3 bases are TGTGCCAGCAGCTCGCGACAGGAGAAAGCTTTCTTT. It translates to CASSSRQEKAFF. The whole variable domain, filled in from reference TRBV7-2 and TRBJ1-1, reads GAGVSQSPSNKVTEKGKDVELRCDPISGHTALYWYRQSLGQGLEFLIYFQGNSAPDKSGLPSDRFSAERTGGSVSTLTIQRTQQEDSAVYLCASSSRQEKAFFGQGTRLTVV.

The chain combines TRBV10-3 with TRBJ2-2; weak D call: TRBD1 (6 bases). Germline lookup yields CDR1 ENHRY and CDR2 SYGVKD. With 4 bases removed from V and 0 bases from J, the gap between germline ends came to 12 bases. The CDR3 consists of 16 residues. The chain's CDR3 is CAISAQQGPNTGELFF. Written as DNA, the CDR3 is TGTGCCATCAGTGCCCAACAGGGTCCGAACACCGGGGAGCTGTTTTTT.

This chain connects TRBV6-5 to TRBJ1-6, with TRBD1 as a possible D gene (5 bases). This CDR3 region has 15 residues. V lost 4 bases and J lost 4, with 11 bases in between. Germline-derived CDR1 and CDR2 are MNHEY and SVGAGI. CDR3: CASSSLGAYNSPLHF. CDR3 in DNA: TGTGCCAGCAGTTCCCTTGGGGCTTATAATTCACCCCTCCACTTT.

This clonotype was seen repeatedly, ten times or more. This chain uses TRBV12-3 or TRBV12-4 with TRBJ2-3, with 13 bases that match TRBD2. Unmatched junction bases numbered 1, after V lost 5 bases and J lost 2 bases. The CDR3 extends over 15 amino acids. CDR3 DNA: TGTGCCAGCAGTACTAGCGGGGGGGACACAGATACGCAGTATTTT. The encoded protein is CASSTSGGDTDTQYF.

The V gene is TRBV4-1, the J gene TRBJ2-7; the match to TRBD1 covers 7 bases. The germline gives CDR1 MGHRA, CDR2 YSYEKL. V gave up 4 bases and J gave up 4 bases; unmatched junction bases: 10. This CDR3 region has 15 residues. CDR3 sequence reads: CASSLREAGGYEQYF. In DNA, the CDR3 is TGCGCCAGCAGCCTCCGCGAGGCAGGGGGATACGAGCAGTACTTC.

This clonotype was counted ten times or more. The V call is TRBV15, the J call TRBJ2-5, with D unclear. Trimming removed 0 bases at V and 5 bases at J, with 10 bases between. The germline CDR1 and CDR2 sequences are LNHNV and YYDKDF (reference sequence). This CDR3 spans 14 amino acids. The CDR3 DNA reads TGTGCCACCAGCAGAGAGAAGGTATCGGAGACCCAGTACTTC. As protein: CATSREKVSETQYF.

This clonotype was detected ten times or more. The chain uses TRBV14 and TRBJ1-5; 8 bases align to TRBD1. Germline V gene sequence: CDR1 SGHDN, CDR2 FVKESK. CDR3 length: 15 amino acids. J lost 5 bases, V lost 1 base, and 4 bases had no gene match. CDR3 in DNA: TGTGCCAGCAGCCAAGGTGGACAGGGAGATCAGCCCCAGCATTTT. It yields the protein CASSQGGQGDQPQHF.

This clonotype was seen more than once but under ten times. The chain joins TRBV4-1 to TRBJ2-1; the D is unclear. The CDR3 loop spans 19 amino acids. CDR1 MGHRA and CDR2 YSYEKL come from the germline V gene. The ends were cut back, 0 bases at V and 0 bases at J, with 18 bases in the middle. CDR3 residues: CASSQDPDGFPSSYNEQFF. For the CDR3, the DNA is TGCGCCAGCAGCCAAGACCCCGACGGATTCCCGAGCTCCTACAATGAGCAGTTCTTC.

This clonotype was counted at least ten times. The V and J genes are TRBV28 and TRBJ2-7, with D perhaps TRBD1 (6 bases). This CDR3 contains 14 residues. The germline V and J ends were trimmed by 7 bases and 5 bases, with 18 bases remaining between them. Germline-derived CDR1 and CDR2 are MDHEN and SYDVKM. The CDR3: CASTNPQGSHEQYF. The CDR3 region has the DNA TGTGCCAGCACAAACCCACAGGGATCCCACGAGCAGTACTTC.

This clonotype was picked up a small number of times. The gene calls are TRBV6-2 or TRBV6-3 and TRBJ1-1; 7 bases agree with TRBD1. The CDR3 sequence is 15 residues long. Per germline, CDR1 MNHEY and CDR2 SVGEGT. Germline trimming cut 2 bases from V and 1 base from J; bases unmatched to any gene: 4. For the CDR3, the DNA is TGTGCCAGCAGTTACCCAGGGGGAGAGAACACTGAAGCTTTCTTT. As protein: CASSYPGGENTEAFF.

This chain connects TRBV20-1 to TRBJ1-5; D remains ambiguous. The V and J ends lost 3 bases and 3 bases respectively, with 12 bases between them. The CDR3 length is 14 residues. The germline V gene encodes CDR1 DFQATT and CDR2 SNEGSKA (reference sequence). CDR3 amino acids: CSASGRHLNQPQHF. Here the CDR3 DNA reads TGCAGTGCTAGCGGGAGACATCTCAATCAGCCCCAGCATTTT.

This clonotype was recorded at least ten times. This chain connects TRBV7-2 to TRBJ2-6, with D unresolved. The V gene lost 1 base and the J gene lost 5 bases, with 9 bases spanning the gap. The CDR3 is 15 amino acids. CDR1 and CDR2 from the germline V gene are SGHTA and FQGNSA. The CDR3 DNA follows: TGTGCCAGCAGCTTAGGCGGATTTAGGGCCAACGTCCTGACTTTC. This gives the protein CASSLGGFRANVLTF.

The V call is TRBV7-6, the J call TRBJ2-3; TRBD2 aligns across 14 bases. CDR1 is SGHVS and CDR2 is FNYEAQ in the germline V gene. With V trimmed by 5 bases and J by 0 bases, 4 bases remained unmatched. This CDR3 is built from 17 residues. CDR3 sequence reads: CASSPRTSGGSTDTQYF. DNA for the CDR3: TGTGCCAGCAGCCCCAGGACTAGCGGGGGGAGCACAGATACGCAGTATTTT.

This clonotype was counted between two and nine times. The gene calls are TRBV7-2 and TRBJ2-2; D unclear. The germline gives CDR1 SGHTA, CDR2 FQGNSA. The CDR3 consists of 15 residues. Trimming cost V 8 bases and J 0 bases, with 13 bases left between them. CDR3 sequence: CASQPYNTNTGELFF. The CDR3 nucleotides read TGTGCCAGCCAACCATATAACACGAACACCGGGGAGCTGTTTTTT.

J is TRBJ1-5 and V is TRBV5-5; D gene unclear. The CDR3 runs 14 residues. The V end was cut by 2 bases, the J end by 7 bases, with 13 bases between. Germline lookup yields CDR1 SGHKS and CDR2 YYEKEE (reference sequence). The CDR3 loop reads CASSLSDARQPQHF. The CDR3, as DNA: TGTGCCAGCAGCTTATCCGATGCTCGGCAGCCCCAGCATTTT. Using reference TRBV5-5 and TRBJ1-5 for the parts outside the CDR3, the full variable domain is DAGVTQSPTHLIKTRGQQVTLRCSPISGHKSVSWYQQVLGQGPQFIFQYYEKEERGRGNFPDRFSARQFPNYSSELNVNALLLGDSALYLCASSLSDARQPQHFGDGTRLSIL.

V gene TRBV12-5 combines with J gene TRBJ2-1; 7 bases are a match to TRBD1. V shed 4 bases, J shed 4 bases, and the junction held 10 bases outside the gene matches. The CDR3 runs 16 residues. Germline CDR1 is LGHNT and CDR2 is FRNRAP. The CDR3 nucleotides are TGTGCTAGTGGTTCGTTCCGGGACAGCCAATACAATGAGCAGTTCTTC. Translated, it gives CASGSFRDSQYNEQFF.

The chain links TRBV7-3 to TRBJ2-5; TRBD1 aligns across 7 bases. V lost 1 base to trimming and J lost 5 bases; unmatched junction nucleotides: 19. CDR3 length: 19 amino acids. Germline CDR1 SGHTA, CDR2 FQGTGA. CDR3 sequence: CASSLKAEGAGYFPETQYF. The CDR3 DNA reads as TGTGCCAGCAGCTTAAAAGCCGAGGGGGCAGGGTATTTTCCGGAGACCCAGTACTTC.

CDR3: CASSSGNNYGYTF. CDR3 bases: TGTGCCAGCAGCTCCGGGAATAACTATGGCTACACCTTC. The chain combines TRBV25-1 with TRBJ1-2; D gene unclear. Trimming took 6 bases from V and 1 from J, leaving 9 bases between them. The CDR3 length is 13 residues. Germline-derived CDR1 and CDR2 are MGHDK and SYGVNS.

This clonotype was observed at least ten times. The chain couples TRBV3-1 to TRBJ1-4, with 7 bases identical to TRBD1. J lost 10 bases, V lost 1 base, and 15 bases had no gene match. Germline V lookup: CDR1 LGHDT, CDR2 YNNKEL (reference sequence). CDR3 length: 17 amino acids. CDR3 sequence (DNA): TGTGCCAGCAGCCAAGGGGCGGGGACAGCAGTTATCGGAAAACTGTTTTTT. Its protein is CASSQGAGTAVIGKLFF.

CDR3 amino acids: CASSPPRGRSSSETQYF. The CDR3 region has the DNA TGTGCCAGCAGTCCTCCACGGGGCAGATCCTCCTCGGAGACCCAGTACTTC. The chain uses TRBV12-3 or TRBV12-4 and TRBJ2-5; D assignment may be TRBD1 or TRBD2 (5 bases each). The V gene lost 5 bases and the J gene lost 5 bases, with 24 bases spanning the gap. This CDR3 region has 17 residues.

CDR3 loop: CASSRQTGSNYGYTF. The CDR3, as DNA: TGCGCCAGCAGCCGGCAAACAGGATCTAACTATGGCTACACCTTC. V and J are TRBV5-1 and TRBJ1-2, with a weak D call TRBD1 (5 bases). Germline lookup yields CDR1 SGHRS and CDR2 YFSETQ. Between the trimmed V and J ends, which lost 4 bases and 0 bases, there was a span of 13 bases. The CDR3 covers 15 residues.

This clonotype showed up many times. The gene calls are TRBV20-1 and TRBJ1-1; no clear D. Trimming stripped 3 bases from V and 3 bases from J, with 11 bases between. Germline values: CDR1 DFQATT, CDR2 SNEGSKA (reference sequence). The CDR3 runs 13 residues. The CDR3 DNA reads TGCAGTGCTAGGACCGGGAGGGACACTGAAGCTTTCTTT. Protein product: CSARTGRDTEAFF.